One TCR beta chain is described in this entry. Germline CDR1 reads SGHTA; CDR2 reads FQGNSA. The CDR3 is 16 residues long. The V end lost 0 bases, the J end lost 5 bases, and 16 bases lay between the germline ends. Each TRB amplification used roughly 250-550 ng of genomic DNA from blood. BIOMED2 TRB-A/B primer pools were used in multiplex TRB PCR. A single record per CDR3 protein comes from TCRdb applying MiXCR to the multiplex PCR reads. The sample records 9,000 to 13,000 distinct CDR3 sequences, around 35% being singletons. The data were obtained in a study of T and B cells in COVID-19 patients. The sample consisted of blood. The sequence was collected from a human donor with active COVID-19. The chain combines TRBV7-2 with TRBJ2-5; TRBD1 might be the D (5 bases). CDR3 in amino acids: CASSLAKMLGRETQYF. The CDR3 DNA sequence: TGTGCCAGCAGCTTAGCGAAGATGCTGGGGCGGGAGACCCAGTACTTC.